This T cell receptor beta chain was captured in a study of CXCR3-negative and CXCR3-positive naive CD8 T cells (dated by TCRdb to about 2019). As for the study more broadly: In total, about 135 million TRB reads were obtained, which works out to roughly 1.5 +/- 0.3 million reads per library. The diversity and physicochemical repertoire analyses included around 10 donors pooled from two independent experiments. TRBV-TRBJ cluster analysis included naive subsets from several donors and memory cells from 3 donors. Results and caveats for the whole study, not just this receptor: Surface CD5, linked to self-reactivity in mice, was comparable between naive subsets; TCR interaction strength was therefore also inferred from TRB CDR3 physicochemical properties. Freshly isolated PBMCs were used for most assays because CXCR3 expression went down partially after cryopreservation. Both naive subsets had comparably high repertoire diversity, while memory CD8+ T cells had much lower repertoire diversity. Within the same donor, TRBV-TRBJ usage looked similar between naive CXCR3-negative and CXCR3-positive cells, but memory cells had distinct patterns. TRB CDR3s from CXCR3-positive naive cells showed higher hydrophobicity (lower Kidera factor 4), lower energy, and higher strength and volume indices than CXCR3-negative naive cells.

On this clonotype: Its antigen specificity is not known.

The CDR1 and CDR2 encoded by the germline V gene are ENHRY and SYGVKD. The CDR3 covers 13 residues, taking in both the cysteine and the phenylalanine. No DNA is recorded. For every CD8+ T cell subset, approximately 300,000 cells were flow-sorted straight into RLT lysis buffer, and each subset was sorted in triplicate. To exclude memory contaminants, naive CD8+ T cells were stringently defined as CD45RO-CCR7+CD27+CD95-. Using standard density gradient centrifugation, peripheral blood mononuclear cells were isolated from buffy coats. A FACSAria III was used to flow-sort naive CD8+ T cells into CXCR3-negative and CXCR3-positive populations. An RNeasy Mini Kit was used to extract total RNA from the sorted cells. Sequencer: NextSeq 550. The Human TCR Profiling Kit (MiLaboratory) was used to make UMI-labeled 5' RACE TRB cDNA libraries. cDNA synthesis used the entire amount of extracted RNA, and PCR amplification then used the entire amount of cDNA produced. Libraries were prepared in parallel using an identical number of PCR cycles. For the original study's pipeline: With a minimum of two reads required per UMI, MIGEC and MiXCR pulled out about 50,000 +/- 9,200 unique UMI-labeled TRB cDNA molecules from each library. Each library averaged about 40,000 +/- 10,000 functional in-frame TRB CDR3 nucleotide clonotypes without stop codons. After downsampling to 5000 UMI-labeled TRB molecules per sample, diversity metrics, including normalized Shannon-Wiener and Chao1, were computed in VDJtools. VDJtools computed clonotype-size-weighted physicochemical properties of the central five CDR3 residues: interaction energy, strength, volume and Kidera factor 4. Following TCRdb reprocessing, every CDR3 protein sequence forms one entry, and DNA is not provided. TCRdb's processing, not the authors' own work, is the source of the V and J calls. The sample table records about 150,000 distinct CDR3 sequences. Jointly, the top ten make up approximately 0.51% of the sample.

The source of this sequence is a human donor in good health. Some clones in this sample may be carry-over from other donors' samples. The chain is made from TRBV10-3 and TRBJ2-3; TCRdb gives TRBD1 as the D gene, but with no DNA this cannot be confirmed. The source material was naive CXCR3+ CD8+ T cells from blood. This sample's cell subset or site label indicates: CD45RO-CCR7+CD27+CD95- naive CD8+ T cells expressing CXCR3 (TNR3+). The CDR3 region: CAIWGGWTDTQYF.